These 27 T cell receptor beta chains share one sample of origin, sequenced in a study of blood T cell repertoires in COVID-19. Some clones are missing from TCRdb's copy, which holds only in-frame ones; the method was immunoSEQ multiplex PCR. This sample yields some 74,000 clones, of which around 83% are seen a single time; less than 45% belongs to the top ten. Sample: peripheral blood. The receptors come from a man aged 80 or over with acute or convalescent COVID-19.

The chain is built from TRBV27 and TRBJ2-3, with 12 bases fitting TRBD2. Trimming took 4 bases from V and 1 from J; bases not matched to a gene: 6. CDR1 and CDR2 (germline): MNHEY, SMNVEV (reference sequence). The CDR3 is 17 residues long. CDR3: CASSSPLAGGGTDTQYF. The CDR3 nucleotides are TGTGCCAGCAGTTCACCTCTAGCGGGAGGGGGCACAGATACGCAGTATTTT.

The rearrangement uses TRBV30 and TRBJ1-3, with 11 bases fitting TRBD1. Germline values: CDR1 GTSNPN, CDR2 SVGIG (reference sequence). The CDR3 runs 15 residues. The ends lost 7 bases at V and 0 bases at J; junction bases unmatched: 5. CDR3 loop: CALGQGATSGNTIYF. The CDR3 DNA reads as TGTGCCTTAGGACAGGGGGCCACCTCTGGAAACACCATATATTTT.

This clone was seen a handful of times. The chain is built from TRBV27 and TRBJ1-6; unclear D gene. This CDR3 has 15 residues. Germline values: CDR1 MNHEY, CDR2 SMNVEV (reference sequence). Trimming took off 6 bases at V and 0 bases at J, with 9 bases between the two ends. CDR3 nucleotide sequence: TGTGCCAGCAGCTTCTGGAGCTCCTATAATTCACCCCTCCACTTT. Residues: CASSFWSSYNSPLHF.

V gene TRBV18 combines with J gene TRBJ2-7; D might be TRBD2 (5 bases). Germline CDR1 KGHSH, CDR2 LQKENI. This CDR3 spans 15 amino acids. Trimming shortened V by 0 bases and J by 5 bases, and 14 bases separated the two germline ends. As DNA, the CDR3 is TGTGCCAGCTCACCACCGTCCCGTAAGGGAGACGAGCAGTACTTC. Its protein product is CASSPPSRKGDEQYF.

The chain has TRBV5-4 and TRBJ2-7; a weak D match, TRBD1 (5 bases). This CDR3 is 14 amino acids long. Germline lookup yields CDR1 SGHNT and CDR2 YYREEE (reference sequence). Between the trimmed V and J ends, which lost 1 base and 0 bases, there was a span of 8 bases. This CDR3 is CASSLSGISYEQYF. The CDR3 bases are TGTGCCAGCAGCTTGTCAGGGATCTCCTACGAGCAGTACTTC.

This clone was seen more than once but under ten times. The genes are TRBV28 and TRBJ1-5; TRBD1 might be the D (5 bases). The CDR3 extends over 14 amino acids. CDR1 and CDR2 (germline): MDHEN, SYDVKM. Trimming shortened V by 6 bases and J by 3 bases, and 12 bases separated the two germline ends. The CDR3 sequence is CASRPAGPNQPQHF. The CDR3 bases are TGTGCCAGCAGGCCGGCAGGGCCCAATCAGCCCCAGCATTTT. Variable domain in full (rest from reference TRBV28 and TRBJ1-5): DVKVTQSSRYLVKRTGEKVFLECVQDMDHENMFWYRQDPGLGLRLIYFSYDVKMKEKGDIPEGYSVSREKKERFSLILESASTNQTSMYLCASRPAGPNQPQHFGDGTRLSIL.

J is TRBJ2-2 and V is TRBV9; D not resolved. Trimming pared 0 bases from V and 3 bases from J, leaving 9 bases between. Germline values: CDR1 SGDLS, CDR2 YYNGEE. The CDR3 has 15 amino acids. The CDR3 DNA reads TGTGCCAGCAGCGTAGACCAGCAGGACACCGGGGAGCTGTTTTTT. Translation gives CASSVDQQDTGELFF.

The CDR3: CASSSGQGPEKLFF. Written as DNA, the CDR3 is TGTGCCAGCAGTTCGGGACAGGGGCCTGAAAAACTGTTTTTT. The V and J genes are TRBV27 and TRBJ1-4; 10 nucleotides match TRBD1. V lost 4 bases, J lost 7 bases, and 3 bases stayed unmatched. In germline, CDR1 is MNHEY, CDR2 SMNVEV (reference sequence). The CDR3 is 14 amino acids.

This chain connects TRBV3-1 (or the pseudogene TRBV3-2) to TRBJ2-6; TRBD1 agrees at 11 bases. The CDR3 runs to 19 residues. Germline trimming cut 4 bases from V and 0 bases from J; bases unmatched to any gene: 8. CDR1 is LGHDT, CDR2 YNNKEL, per germline (reference sequence). The chain's CDR3 is CASSPLRDRGSSGANVLTF. Written as DNA, the CDR3 is TGTGCCAGCAGCCCCCTACGGGACAGGGGGTCCTCTGGGGCCAACGTCCTGACTTTC.

J is TRBJ2-5 and V is TRBV29-1; D possibly corresponds to TRBD2 (7 bases). This CDR3 has 14 amino acids. V lost 8 bases, J lost 5 bases, and 21 bases lay in between. Germline CDR1 reads SQVTM; CDR2 reads ANQGSEA. The CDR3 reads CSHVGGDTPETQYF. The CDR3 DNA sequence: TGCAGCCACGTTGGGGGGGACACACCGGAGACCCAGTACTTC.

The chain links TRBV28 to TRBJ1-1; maybe TRBD1 (6 bases). CDR3 length equals 13 residues. V lost 6 bases to trimming and J lost 4 bases, with 12 bases between them. The germline V gene encodes CDR1 MDHEN and CDR2 SYDVKM. Here the CDR3 DNA reads TGTGCCAGCAGATACGGACAGATCACTGAAGCTTTCTTT. This sequence encodes CASRYGQITEAFF. The full variable domain, completed using reference TRBV28 and TRBJ1-1, is DVKVTQSSRYLVKRTGEKVFLECVQDMDHENMFWYRQDPGLGLRLIYFSYDVKMKEKGDIPEGYSVSREKKERFSLILESASTNQTSMYLCASRYGQITEAFFGQGTRLTVV.

This clone was detected only a few times. V gene TRBV28 combines with J gene TRBJ2-7; a possible D gene is TRBD2 (7 bases). Trimming shortened V by 5 bases and J by 4 bases, and 18 bases separated the two germline ends. The V gene's germline CDR1 is MDHEN and CDR2 SYDVKM. The CDR3 spans 15 residues. The CDR3: CASSPPGEGTYEQYF. In nucleotides, the CDR3 is TGTGCCAGCAGTCCCCCCGGGGAGGGGACATACGAGCAGTACTTC.

The V and J genes are TRBV3-1 (or the pseudogene TRBV3-2) and TRBJ2-7, with D possibly TRBD1 on 5 matching bases. This CDR3 is built from 14 residues. Trimming left V 0 bases short and J 6 bases short, with 12 bases between. Germline loops: CDR1 LGHDT, CDR2 YNNKEL (reference sequence). Here the CDR3 reads CASSQEPRDAEQYF. CDR3 sequence (DNA): TGTGCCAGCAGCCAAGAACCCAGGGATGCCGAGCAGTACTTC.

This rearrangement joins TRBV10-2 to TRBJ1-2; 9 bases map to TRBD1. After removal of 10 bases from V and 2 bases from J, the junction contained 14 bases not matched to a gene. Germline assignment: CDR1 WSHSY and CDR2 SAAADI. This CDR3 region has 16 residues. CDR3 in DNA: TGCGCCACCGCAAAACTCCCGGGACAGGGAAACTATGGCTACACCTTC. Amino acids: CATAKLPGQGNYGYTF.

V usage is TRBV5-1 and J usage is TRBJ2-3; 10 bases are a match to TRBD2. CDR3 size: 16 residues. Germline values: CDR1 SGHRS, CDR2 YFSETQ. V shed 4 bases and J 1 base; nucleotides not matched to a gene: 6. In nucleotides, the CDR3 is TGCGCCAGCAGCAGGAGCGGGACTAGCGGCACAGATACGCAGTATTTT. Its translation: CASSRSGTSGTDTQYF. Together with reference TRBV5-1 and TRBJ2-3, the CDR3 gives the full variable domain: KAGVTQTPRYLIKTRGQQVTLSCSPISGHRSVSWYQQTPGQGLQFLFEYFSETQRNKGNFPGRFSGRQFSNSRSEMNVSTLELGDSALYLCASSRSGTSGTDTQYFGPGTRLTVL.

The chain recombines TRBV7-3 with TRBJ2-2; TRBD1 might be the D (6 bases). V shed 5 bases and J shed 7 bases, with 14 bases lying between them. This CDR3 comprises 14 residues. CDR1 and CDR2 (germline): SGHTA, FQGTGA. Here the CDR3 reads CASSIGGVGGELFF. The CDR3 DNA is TGTGCCAGCAGCATAGGGGGAGTAGGCGGGGAGCTGTTTTTT.

CDR3 sequence reads: CASSSGGKDTEAFF. For the CDR3, the DNA is TGTGCCAGTAGCTCAGGGGGCAAGGACACTGAAGCTTTCTTT. The chain joins TRBV19 to TRBJ1-1; 8 nucleotides line up with TRBD1. V trimming: 6 bases; J trimming: 3 bases; junction bases outside the gene matches: 6. The CDR3 extends over 14 amino acids. Germline V gene data show CDR1 as LNHDA and CDR2 as SQIVND (reference sequence). The whole variable domain, remainder taken from reference TRBV19 and TRBJ1-1, is DGGITQSPKYLFRKEGQNVTLSCEQNLNHDAMYWYRQDPGQGLRLIYYSQIVNDFQKGDIAEGYSVSREKKESFPLTVTSAQKNPTAFYLCASSSGGKDTEAFFGQGTRLTVV.

This clone was detected a few times. This chain connects TRBV7-9 to TRBJ1-1, with 10 bases identical to TRBD1. CDR1 is SEHNR and CDR2 is FQNEAQ in the germline V gene (reference sequence). J lost 3 bases, V lost 1 base, and 2 bases had no gene match. The CDR3 extends over 15 amino acids. CDR3 bases: TGTGCCAGCAGCTTAGAAGGGACAGGGGACACTGAAGCTTTCTTT. Translated: CASSLEGTGDTEAFF.

The V gene is TRBV10-3, the J gene TRBJ2-1; unclear D gene. The germline V gene has CDR1 ENHRY and CDR2 SYGVKD. This CDR3 spans 15 amino acids. Trimming removed 10 bases at V and 0 bases at J, with 16 bases between. The chain's CDR3 is CATLQDTVSYNEQFF. In DNA form, the CDR3 reads TGTGCCACACTTCAGGATACCGTCTCCTACAATGAGCAGTTCTTC.

This rearrangement joins TRBV19 to TRBJ1-5, with D perhaps matching TRBD1 (6 bases). The CDR3 totals 15 residues. V lost 1 base, J lost 5 bases, and 12 bases lay in between. Germline V gene lookup returns CDR1 LNHDA and CDR2 SQIVND (reference sequence). CDR3 residues: CASSIGQVGDQPQHF. The CDR3 bases are TGTGCCAGTAGTATAGGACAGGTGGGGGATCAGCCCCAGCATTTT.

This rearrangement joins TRBV6-6 to TRBJ2-7; TRBD1 might be the D (7 bases). This CDR3 has 15 residues. Germline CDR1 is MNHNY and CDR2 is SVGAGI (reference sequence). V was clipped by 2 bases and J by 2 bases, with 13 bases between them. CDR3: CASSYQGGSTYEQYF. The CDR3 DNA is TGTGCCAGCAGTTACCAGGGGGGCTCTACCTACGAGCAGTACTTC.

The chain combines TRBV10-3 with TRBJ2-3; 8 positions match TRBD2. The CDR3 contains 15 residues. Germline lookup yields CDR1 ENHRY and CDR2 SYGVKD. Trimming took 3 bases from V and 5 from J; bases not matched to a gene: 7. The CDR3 here is CAISDNAGGQDTQYF. Here the CDR3 DNA reads TGTGCCATCAGTGATAATGCGGGGGGACAAGATACGCAGTATTTT.

The chain couples TRBV6-5 to TRBJ1-2, with D uncertain. Germline values: CDR1 MNHEY, CDR2 SVGAGI. Between the trimmed V and J ends, which lost 6 bases and 2 bases, there was a span of 10 bases. This CDR3 spans 13 amino acids. The CDR3 sequence is CASSQSSNYGYTF. The CDR3 bases are TGTGCCAGCAGCCAGTCTTCGAACTATGGCTACACCTTC.

The J gene is TRBJ2-4, the V gene TRBV25-1, with TRBD1 as a possible D gene (6 bases). The CDR3 contains 18 residues. V was cut by 3 bases and J by 0 bases, with 18 bases left in between. Germline V gene lookup returns CDR1 MGHDK and CDR2 SYGVNS. CDR3: CASSDGQGNDLAKNIQYF. DNA for the CDR3: TGTGCCAGCAGTGATGGCCAGGGGAATGATCTAGCCAAAAACATTCAGTACTTC.

The chain uses TRBV30 and TRBJ2-7; possibly TRBD1 for D (6 bases). Deletions cut 4 bases from V and 1 base from J, with 14 bases between. Germline-derived CDR1 and CDR2 are GTSNPN and SVGIG (reference sequence). The CDR3 length is 14 residues. The CDR3 reads CAWKRDTASYEQYF. The DNA for the CDR3 is TGTGCCTGGAAACGGGACACGGCATCCTACGAGCAGTACTTC.

The V call is TRBV19, the J call TRBJ2-3, with D tentatively TRBD1 (5 bases). The CDR3 sequence is 11 residues long. CDR1 LNHDA and CDR2 SQIVND come from the germline V gene (reference sequence). Between the trimmed V and J ends, which lost 9 bases and 4 bases, there was a span of 8 bases. The CDR3: CASRVADTQYF. In DNA form, the CDR3 reads TGTGCCAGCAGGGTTGCAGATACGCAGTATTTT.

This clone was found a few times. The CDR3 here is CATKGVVTDTQYF. Here the CDR3 DNA reads TGTGCCACCAAAGGGGTGGTCACAGATACGCAGTATTTT. The chain is built from TRBV15 and TRBJ2-3; tentatively, D is TRBD1 (5 bases). The CDR3 is 13 residues long. V was trimmed by 7 bases and J by 2 bases, leaving 10 bases between them. Germline CDR1 and CDR2: LNHNV and YYDKDF (reference sequence).